These 15 T cell receptor beta chains came from one sample sequenced in a study of chronic HIV infection and antiretroviral therapy (dated by TCRdb to between 2014 and 2016). Libraries were built with 5' RACE. Sequencing was performed on an Illumina MiSeq. Through fastp at Q25 and MiXCR, TCRdb rebuilt clones from the public reads, retaining in-frame beta chains. Each entry merges the rows of one CDR3 protein and shows their most common DNA and genes. The sample data list some 37,000 distinct CDR3 sequences, and roughly 7.6% of these were observed just once. The ten largest clones represent over 2.5% of the sample. Source material: peripheral blood. Receptors were obtained from an adult who had HIV and had not received antiretroviral therapy, or was an uninfected healthy control (not recorded which).

This clonotype was seen a handful of times. This chain joins TRBV28 and TRBJ2-1, with 7 bases lining up with TRBD1. The junction had 4 bases not matched to a gene; V was cut back by 6 bases and J by 5 bases. The CDR3 is 13 amino acids. In germline, CDR1 is MDHEN, CDR2 SYDVKM. Here the CDR3 DNA reads TGTGCCAGCAGGACAGGGAATAACAATGAGCAGTTCTTC. This encodes CASRTGNNNEQFF.

In DNA form, the CDR3 reads TGCAGTGCTACTAAAAAGCCGGGGCTGGGGGGCGAGCAGTACTTC. It encodes CSATKKPGLGGEQYF. The chain is built from TRBV20-1 and TRBJ2-7; a weak D match, TRBD2 (6 bases). CDR1 DFQATT and CDR2 SNEGSKA come from the germline V gene (reference sequence). V lost 4 bases and J 6 bases, leaving 22 bases between the germline ends. This CDR3 contains 15 residues.

The J gene is TRBJ1-5, the V gene TRBV28; TRBD1 is a possible D gene (6 bases). Per the germline V gene, CDR1 is MDHEN and CDR2 is SYDVKM. This CDR3 comprises 16 residues. V lost 4 bases, J lost 2 bases, and 15 bases lay in between. In DNA form, the CDR3 reads TGTGCCAGCAGTTCCCCCGGGGGGCCGGGCAATCAGCCCCAGCATTTT. It translates to CASSSPGGPGNQPQHF.

This clonotype was recorded many times. The chain joins TRBV2 to TRBJ2-7; D not certain. Germline CDR1 and CDR2: SNHLY and FYNNEI. The CDR3 consists of 13 residues. V was pared by 6 bases and J by 3 bases, with 12 bases between. CDR3 in amino acids: CASSVKPSYEQYF. The CDR3 bases are TGTGCCAGCAGCGTAAAGCCGAGCTACGAGCAGTACTTC. Filled out from reference TRBV2 and TRBJ2-7, the complete variable domain reads EPEVTQTPSHQVTQMGQEVILRCVPISNHLYFYWYRQILGQKVEFLVSFYNNEISEKSEIFDDQFSVERPDGSNFTLKIRSTKLEDSAMYFCASSVKPSYEQYFGPGTRLTVT.

This clonotype was picked up a small number of times. The genes are TRBV6-2 or TRBV6-3 and TRBJ2-6, with 7 bases that match TRBD1. V lost 5 bases to trimming and J lost 4 bases; unmatched junction nucleotides: 11. The CDR3 has 17 residues. Germline lookup yields CDR1 MNHEY and CDR2 SVGEGT. CDR3 loop: CASSPPQGDRGANVLTF. The CDR3 DNA sequence: TGTGCCAGCAGTCCGCCCCAGGGGGACCGCGGGGCCAACGTCCTGACTTTC.

This clonotype was found many times. This chain uses TRBV12-3 or TRBV12-4 with TRBJ1-5, with D unresolved. Trimming took 6 bases from V and 2 from J, leaving 8 bases between them. CDR3 length equals 13 residues. The CDR3 coding sequence is TGTGCCAGCAGCCCAACCGGCAATCAGCCCCAGCATTTT. This translates into CASSPTGNQPQHF.

This clonotype was seen a few times. The chain combines TRBV2 with TRBJ1-6, with 8 bases fitting TRBD1. The germline V gene encodes CDR1 SNHLY and CDR2 FYNNEI. This CDR3 is built from 14 residues. The ends lost 10 bases at V and 5 bases at J; junction bases unmatched: 7. In DNA form, the CDR3 reads TGTGCCAACCGACAGGGGACCAATAATTCACCCCTCCACTTT. This encodes CANRQGTNNSPLHF.

The chain carries TRBV10-3 and TRBJ1-1, with 9 bases identical to TRBD1. Germline-derived CDR1 and CDR2 are ENHRY and SYGVKD. This CDR3 is 13 amino acids long. The V and J ends lost 6 bases and 8 bases, in that order; junction bases with no gene match: 7. The CDR3 loop reads CAISTQGAVEAFF. CDR3 bases: TGTGCCATCAGCACACAGGGGGCCGTCGAAGCTTTCTTT.

Many counts were recorded for this clonotype. The chain recombines TRBV19 with TRBJ2-1; 7 bases are a match to TRBD2. The CDR3 runs 14 residues. Germline-derived CDR1 and CDR2 are LNHDA and SQIVND (reference sequence). The J segment lost 8 bases and the V segment lost 5 bases, leaving 9 bases of the junction unmatched. CDR3 amino acids: CASSPRTSLDEQFF. The CDR3 DNA reads TGTGCCAGTAGTCCCCGGACTAGTCTCGATGAGCAGTTCTTC.

This clonotype was counted a few times. This rearrangement joins TRBV12-3 or TRBV12-4 to TRBJ2-5; 12 bases match TRBD2. The CDR3 consists of 18 residues. After removal of 5 bases from V and 0 bases from J, the junction contained 10 bases not matched to a gene. The CDR3 bases are TGTGCCAGCAGTCCAACGCGACTAGCGGGAGAGTACCAAGAGACCCAGTACTTC. Its protein is CASSPTRLAGEYQETQYF.

This clonotype has only a few counts. This rearrangement joins TRBV7-2 to TRBJ2-3; a possible D gene is TRBD2 (5 bases). Deletions cut 5 bases from V and 4 bases from J, with 16 bases between. The CDR3 is made up of 15 amino acids. The germline CDR1 and CDR2 sequences are SGHTA and FQGNSA. In DNA, the CDR3 is TGTGCCAGCAGCCCACCGGGCGGGTATTCAGATACGCAGTATTTT. This codes for CASSPPGGYSDTQYF.

This clonotype was seen only a few times. The chain carries TRBV19 and TRBJ1-5; 8 nucleotides align to TRBD1. Germline values: CDR1 LNHDA, CDR2 SQIVND (reference sequence). The V and J ends lost 5 bases and 6 bases, in that order; junction bases with no gene match: 6. This CDR3 is built from 14 residues. This CDR3 reads CASSYQGAFQPQHF. The CDR3 nucleotides are TGTGCCAGTAGTTATCAGGGGGCATTTCAGCCCCAGCATTTT.

In its sample, this clonotype was seen many times. This sequence joins TRBV15 and TRBJ2-7; D call uncertain. The length of the CDR3 is 16 residues. V was shortened by 0 bases and J by 3 bases, with 15 bases between the two germline ends. Germline V CDR1 and CDR2: LNHNV, YYDKDF (reference sequence). CDR3 region: CATSRDRSSAGYEQYF. CDR3 DNA sequence: TGTGCCACCAGCAGAGATCGGTCGTCGGCTGGCTACGAGCAGTACTTC.

This rearrangement joins TRBV2 to TRBJ1-2; TRBD1 matches 10 bases. The CDR3 loop spans 14 amino acids. The V segment lost 4 bases and the J segment 2 bases; nucleotides outside the gene matches: 1. CDR1 and CDR2 (germline): SNHLY, FYNNEI. The CDR3 here is CASSGGQGNYGYTF. The CDR3 region has the DNA TGTGCCAGCAGTGGGGGACAGGGGAACTATGGCTACACCTTC.

The chain has TRBV7-9 and TRBJ2-5, with 7 bases identical to TRBD1. V dropped 5 bases and J dropped 0; count of bases not matched to a gene: 6. CDR1 and CDR2 (germline): SEHNR, FQNEAQ (reference sequence). The CDR3 contains 15 residues. CDR3 bases: TGTGCCAGCAGCCTACAGGGGTCGTACCAAGAGACCCAGTACTTC. It yields the protein CASSLQGSYQETQYF.